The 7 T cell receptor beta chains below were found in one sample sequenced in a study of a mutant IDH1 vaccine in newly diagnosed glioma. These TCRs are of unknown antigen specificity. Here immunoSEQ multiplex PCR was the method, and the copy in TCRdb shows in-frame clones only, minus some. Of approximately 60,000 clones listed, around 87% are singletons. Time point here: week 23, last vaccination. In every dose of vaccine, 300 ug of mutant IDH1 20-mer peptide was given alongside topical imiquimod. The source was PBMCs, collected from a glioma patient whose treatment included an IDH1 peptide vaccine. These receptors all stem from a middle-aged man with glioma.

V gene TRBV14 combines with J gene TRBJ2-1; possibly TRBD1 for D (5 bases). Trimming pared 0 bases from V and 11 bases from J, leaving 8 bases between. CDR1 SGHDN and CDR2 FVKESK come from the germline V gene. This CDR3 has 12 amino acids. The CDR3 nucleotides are TGTGCCAGCAGCCAAGATCACAGGAAGCAGTTCTTC. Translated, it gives CASSQDHRKQFF.

The CDR3 is CASSPRTSAYNEQFF. Here the CDR3 DNA reads TGCGCCAGCAGCCCCCGGACTAGTGCCTACAATGAGCAGTTCTTC. The chain joins TRBV5-1 to TRBJ2-1; 7 nucleotides match TRBD2. CDR1 is SGHRS and CDR2 is YFSETQ in the germline V gene. V shed 4 bases and J 2 bases; nucleotides not matched to a gene: 6. The CDR3 contains 15 residues.

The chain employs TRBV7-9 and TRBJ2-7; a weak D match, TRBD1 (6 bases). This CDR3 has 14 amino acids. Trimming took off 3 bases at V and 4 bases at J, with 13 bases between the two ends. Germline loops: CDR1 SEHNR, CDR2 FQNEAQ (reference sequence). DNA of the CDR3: TGTGCCAGCAGCTTTCAGGGGATGGGGTACGAGCAGTACTTC. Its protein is CASSFQGMGYEQYF. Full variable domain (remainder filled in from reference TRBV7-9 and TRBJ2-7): DTGVSQNPRHKITKRGQNVTFRCDPISEHNRLYWYRQTLGQGPEFLTYFQNEAQLEKSRLLSDRFSAERPKGSFSTLEIQRTEQGDSAMYLCASSFQGMGYEQYFGPGTRLTVT.

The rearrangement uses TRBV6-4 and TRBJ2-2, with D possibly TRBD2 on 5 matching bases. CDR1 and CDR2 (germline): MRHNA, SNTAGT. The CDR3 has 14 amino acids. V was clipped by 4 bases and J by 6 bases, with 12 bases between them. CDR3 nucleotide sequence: TGTGCCAGCAGTGTATCGGGGAGCGCCGGGGAGCTGTTTTTT. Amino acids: CASSVSGSAGELFF.

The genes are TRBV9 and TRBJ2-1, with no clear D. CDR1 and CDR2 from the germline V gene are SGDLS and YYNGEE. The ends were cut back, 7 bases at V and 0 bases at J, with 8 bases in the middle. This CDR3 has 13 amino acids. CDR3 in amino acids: CASGDSSYNEQFF. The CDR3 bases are TGTGCCAGCGGGGATAGCTCCTACAATGAGCAGTTCTTC.

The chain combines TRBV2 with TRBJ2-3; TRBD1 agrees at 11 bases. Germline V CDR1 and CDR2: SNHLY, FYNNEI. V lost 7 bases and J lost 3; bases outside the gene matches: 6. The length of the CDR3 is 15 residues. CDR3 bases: TGTGCCAGCAATATGGGACAGGGGGGGACAGATACGCAGTATTTT. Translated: CASNMGQGGTDTQYF.

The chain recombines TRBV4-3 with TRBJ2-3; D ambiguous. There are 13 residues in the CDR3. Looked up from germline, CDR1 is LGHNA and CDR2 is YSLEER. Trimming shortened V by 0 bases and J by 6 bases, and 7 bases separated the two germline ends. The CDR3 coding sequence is TGCGCCAGCAGCCAAGAATCCGCTGATACGCAGTATTTT. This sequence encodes CASSQESADTQYF.